The count of the clone carrying this T cell receptor (beta chain) is one. The antigen remains undetermined. Generated by immunoSEQ multiplex PCR, the TCRdb table keeps only in-frame clones and is missing some. The sample shows approximately 75,000 clones, around 94% of them seen only once. CDR3 length: 15 amino acids. V trimming: 4 bases; J trimming: 1 base; junction bases outside the gene matches: 5. CDR1 is MDHEN, CDR2 SYDVKM, per germline. The sample comes from a study of T cell clonotyping in hematopoietic cell transplantation. Regarding the study as a whole: Few recipient clonotypes overlapped donors; over 95% were de novo at given depth. Pathologically expanded recipient clonotypes increased progressively from day 30 to day 180 as diversity fell.

Specimen: peripheral blood mononuclear cells. The clonotype originates from a man aged 50 or older in good health. Some clones in this sample may be carry-over from other donors' samples. The chain joins TRBV28 to TRBJ1-1; 8 bases fit TRBD1. The CDR3 nucleotides are TGTGCCAGCAGTTCACCCGGGACAGGGAACACTGAAGCTTTCTTT. Its protein product is CASSSPGTGNTEAFF.